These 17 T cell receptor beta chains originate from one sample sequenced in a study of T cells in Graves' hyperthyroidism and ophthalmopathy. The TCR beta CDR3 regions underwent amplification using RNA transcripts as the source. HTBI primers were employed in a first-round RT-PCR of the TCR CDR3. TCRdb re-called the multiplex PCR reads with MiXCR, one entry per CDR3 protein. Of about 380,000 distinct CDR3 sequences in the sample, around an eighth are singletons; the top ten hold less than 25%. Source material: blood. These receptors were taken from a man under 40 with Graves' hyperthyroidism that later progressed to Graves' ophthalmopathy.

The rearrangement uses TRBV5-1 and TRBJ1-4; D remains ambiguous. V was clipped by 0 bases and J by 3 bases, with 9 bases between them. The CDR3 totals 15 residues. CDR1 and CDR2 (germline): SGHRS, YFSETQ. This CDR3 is CASSLVASSNEKLFF. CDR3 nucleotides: TGCGCCAGCAGCTTGGTGGCCAGCTCTAATGAAAAACTGTTTTTT. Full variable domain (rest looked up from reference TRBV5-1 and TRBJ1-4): KAGVTQTPRYLIKTRGQQVTLSCSPISGHRSVSWYQQTPGQGLQFLFEYFSETQRNKGNFPGRFSGRQFSNSRSEMNVSTLELGDSALYLCASSLVASSNEKLFFGSGTQLSVL.

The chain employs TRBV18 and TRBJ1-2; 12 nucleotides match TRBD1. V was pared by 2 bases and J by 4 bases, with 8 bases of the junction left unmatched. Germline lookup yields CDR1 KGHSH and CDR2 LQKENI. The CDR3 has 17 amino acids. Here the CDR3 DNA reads TGTGCCAGCTCACCAACCGGGACAGGGGGCGTGGGCTATGGCTACACCTTC. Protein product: CASSPTGTGGVGYGYTF.

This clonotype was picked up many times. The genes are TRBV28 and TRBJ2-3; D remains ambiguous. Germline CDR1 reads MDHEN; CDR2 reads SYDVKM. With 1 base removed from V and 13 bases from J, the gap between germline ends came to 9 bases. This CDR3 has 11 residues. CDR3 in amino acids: CASSLSSLKYF. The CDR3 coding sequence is TGTGCCAGCAGTTTATCATCTCTCAAGTATTTT.

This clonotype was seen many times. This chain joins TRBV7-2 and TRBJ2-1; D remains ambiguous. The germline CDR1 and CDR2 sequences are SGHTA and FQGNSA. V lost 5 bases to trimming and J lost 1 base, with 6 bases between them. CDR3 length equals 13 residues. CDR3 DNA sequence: TGTGCCAGCAGCCCGACTTCCTACAATGAGCAGTTCTTC. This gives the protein CASSPTSYNEQFF.

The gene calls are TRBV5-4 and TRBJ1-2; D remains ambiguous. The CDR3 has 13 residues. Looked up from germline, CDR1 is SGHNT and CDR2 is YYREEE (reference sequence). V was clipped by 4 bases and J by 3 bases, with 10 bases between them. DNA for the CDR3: TGTGCCAGCAGCCGACCTGAGGACTATGGCTACACCTTC. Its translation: CASSRPEDYGYTF.

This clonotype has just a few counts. CDR3 in amino acids: CASSKPSQGEDEQFF. CDR3 in DNA: TGTGCCAGCAGTAAACCCTCACAGGGTGAGGATGAGCAGTTCTTC. The V and J genes are TRBV12-3 or TRBV12-4 and TRBJ2-1; D is possibly TRBD1 (6 bases). This CDR3 spans 15 amino acids. Trimming cost V 5 bases and J 8 bases, with 19 bases left between them.

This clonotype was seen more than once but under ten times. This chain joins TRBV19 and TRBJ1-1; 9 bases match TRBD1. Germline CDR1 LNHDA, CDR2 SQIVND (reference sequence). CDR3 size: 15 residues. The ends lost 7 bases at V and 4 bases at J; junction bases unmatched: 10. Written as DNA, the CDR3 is TGTGCCAGTACCAGTACAGGGGGCGCGACCACTGAAGCTTTCTTT. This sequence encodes CASTSTGGATTEAFF.

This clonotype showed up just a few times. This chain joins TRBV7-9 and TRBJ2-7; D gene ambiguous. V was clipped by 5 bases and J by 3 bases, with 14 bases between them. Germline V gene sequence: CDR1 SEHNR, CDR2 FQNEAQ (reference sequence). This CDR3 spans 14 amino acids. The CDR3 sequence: CASSRTPQSYEQYF. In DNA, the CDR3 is TGTGCCAGCAGCCGAACCCCCCAGAGCTACGAGCAGTACTTC.

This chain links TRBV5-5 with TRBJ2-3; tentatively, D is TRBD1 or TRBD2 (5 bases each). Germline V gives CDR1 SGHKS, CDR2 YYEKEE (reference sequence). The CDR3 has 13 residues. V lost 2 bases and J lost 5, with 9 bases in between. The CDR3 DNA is TGTGCCAGCAGCTTTGAGGGACGAGATACGCAGTATTTT. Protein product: CASSFEGRDTQYF.

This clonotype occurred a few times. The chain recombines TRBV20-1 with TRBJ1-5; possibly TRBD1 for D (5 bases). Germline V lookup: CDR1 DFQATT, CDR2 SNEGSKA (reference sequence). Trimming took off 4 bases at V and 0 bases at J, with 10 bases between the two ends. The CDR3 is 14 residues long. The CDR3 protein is CSAKPQGSNQPQHF. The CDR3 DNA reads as TGCAGTGCTAAGCCCCAGGGTAGCAATCAGCCCCAGCATTTT.

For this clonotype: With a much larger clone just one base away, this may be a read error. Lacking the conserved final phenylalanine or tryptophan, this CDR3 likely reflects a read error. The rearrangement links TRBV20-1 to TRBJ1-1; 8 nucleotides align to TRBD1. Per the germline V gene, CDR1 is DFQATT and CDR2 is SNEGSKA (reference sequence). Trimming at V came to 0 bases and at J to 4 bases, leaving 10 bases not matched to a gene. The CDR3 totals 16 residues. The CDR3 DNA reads TGCAGTGCTAGAGATATCAGGGGGCATGAAGGCACTGAAGCTTTCCTT. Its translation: CSARDIRGHEGTEAFL.

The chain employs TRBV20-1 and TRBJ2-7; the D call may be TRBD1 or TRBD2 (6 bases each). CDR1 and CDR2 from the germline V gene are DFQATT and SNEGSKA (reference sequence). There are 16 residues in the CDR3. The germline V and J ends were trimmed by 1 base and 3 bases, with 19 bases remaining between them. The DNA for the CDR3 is TGCAGTGCTAGAGGCATCATACTAGGGGGGCTCTACGAGCAGTACTTC. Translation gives CSARGIILGGLYEQYF.

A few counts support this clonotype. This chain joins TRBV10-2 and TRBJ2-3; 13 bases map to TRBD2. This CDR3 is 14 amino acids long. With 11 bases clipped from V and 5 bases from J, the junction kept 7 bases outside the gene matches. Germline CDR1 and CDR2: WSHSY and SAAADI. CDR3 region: CAGELAGGQDTQYF. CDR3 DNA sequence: TGCGCCGGGGAACTAGCGGGGGGGCAAGATACGCAGTATTTT.

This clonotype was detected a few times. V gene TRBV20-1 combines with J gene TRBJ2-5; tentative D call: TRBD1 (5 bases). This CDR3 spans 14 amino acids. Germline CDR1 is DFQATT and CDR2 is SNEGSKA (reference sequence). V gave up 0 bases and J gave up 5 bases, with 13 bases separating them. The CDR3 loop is CSARDPRRAETQYF. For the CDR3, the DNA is TGCAGTGCTAGAGATCCCCGCAGGGCCGAGACCCAGTACTTC.

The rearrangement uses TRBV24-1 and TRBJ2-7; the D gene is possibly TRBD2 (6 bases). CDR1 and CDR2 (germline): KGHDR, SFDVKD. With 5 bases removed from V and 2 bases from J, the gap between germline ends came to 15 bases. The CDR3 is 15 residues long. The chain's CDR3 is CATSAGGLGTYEQYF. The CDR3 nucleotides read TGTGCCACCAGTGCCGGGGGACTGGGTACCTACGAGCAGTACTTC.

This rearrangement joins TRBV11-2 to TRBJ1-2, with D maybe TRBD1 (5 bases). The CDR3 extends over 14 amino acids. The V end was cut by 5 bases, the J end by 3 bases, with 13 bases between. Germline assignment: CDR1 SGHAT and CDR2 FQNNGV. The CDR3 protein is CASSPSLGHYGYTF. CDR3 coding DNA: TGTGCCAGCAGCCCATCCCTGGGACACTATGGCTACACCTTC.

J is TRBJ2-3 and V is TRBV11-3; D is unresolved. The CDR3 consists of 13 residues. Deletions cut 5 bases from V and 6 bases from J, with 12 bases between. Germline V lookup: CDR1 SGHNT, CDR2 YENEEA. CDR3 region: CASSENIGDTQYF. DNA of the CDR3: TGTGCCAGCAGCGAAAACATAGGCGATACGCAGTATTTT.